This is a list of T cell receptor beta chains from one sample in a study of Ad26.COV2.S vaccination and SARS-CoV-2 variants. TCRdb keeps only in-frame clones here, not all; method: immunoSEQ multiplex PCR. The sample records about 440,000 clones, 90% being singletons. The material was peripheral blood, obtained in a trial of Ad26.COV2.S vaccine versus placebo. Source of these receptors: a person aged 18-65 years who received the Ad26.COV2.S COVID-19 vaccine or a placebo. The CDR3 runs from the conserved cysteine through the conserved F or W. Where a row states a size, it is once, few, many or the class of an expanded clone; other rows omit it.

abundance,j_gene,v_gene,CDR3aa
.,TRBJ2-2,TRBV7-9,CASSLTNTGELFF
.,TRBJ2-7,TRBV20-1,CSASAGGPYEQYF
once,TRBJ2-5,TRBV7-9,CASSFGRATETQYF
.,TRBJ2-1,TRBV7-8,CASSSVKGLAGFEQFF
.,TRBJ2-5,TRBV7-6,CASSLEGQGPWETQYF
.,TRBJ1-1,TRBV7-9,CASSLAAAGGNTEAFF
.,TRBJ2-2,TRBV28,CASGLTVNTGELFF
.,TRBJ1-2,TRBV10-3,CAIRGQARGYTF
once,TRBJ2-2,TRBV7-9,CASSLRTVLTNTGELFF
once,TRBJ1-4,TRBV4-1,CASSQADRGNEKLFF
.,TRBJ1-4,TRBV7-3,CASSSQGREKLFF
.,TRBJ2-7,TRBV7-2,CASSLVGGRAREQYF
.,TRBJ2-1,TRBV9,CASSVAGRPLNEQFF
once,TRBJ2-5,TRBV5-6,CASSVLGRDETQYF
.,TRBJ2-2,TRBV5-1,CASNPDRGTGELFF
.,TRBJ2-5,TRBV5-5,CASSLAVLAGGIRETQYF
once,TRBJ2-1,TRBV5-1,CASSRRTSGSVHEQFF
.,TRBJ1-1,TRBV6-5,CASQAGGLTEAFF
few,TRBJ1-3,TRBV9,CASSRGTVSSGNTIYF
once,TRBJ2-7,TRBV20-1,CSASPGQGWVYEQYF
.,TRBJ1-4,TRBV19,CASSIGAATNEKLFF
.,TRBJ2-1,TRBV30,CATEGLAGVFGEQFF
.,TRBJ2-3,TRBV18,CASSRGANTDTQYF
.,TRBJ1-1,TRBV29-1,CSVPGTEAFF
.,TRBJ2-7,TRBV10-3,CAISDAQVFAAGVPYEQYF
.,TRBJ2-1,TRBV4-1,CASSLSQGSPYNEQFF
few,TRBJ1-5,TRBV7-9,CASSSQNQPQHF
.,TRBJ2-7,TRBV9,CASSGGQGIIYEQYF
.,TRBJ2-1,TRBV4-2,CASALAGGVNNEQFF
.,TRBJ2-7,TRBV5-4,CASSLSQGAAYEQYF
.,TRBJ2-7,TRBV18,CASSPQGEASQYF
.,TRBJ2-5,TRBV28,CASSFPGTGRETQYF
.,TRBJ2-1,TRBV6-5,CASSRTGLNEQFF
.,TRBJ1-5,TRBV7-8,CASSLGGGGSGQPQHF
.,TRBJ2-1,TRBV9,CASSVGSGGNSEQFF
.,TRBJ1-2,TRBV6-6,CASTLPQGESVDGYTF
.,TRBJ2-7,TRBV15,CATSRDFGDSYEQYF
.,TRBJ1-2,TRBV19,CASTRNQGYGYTF
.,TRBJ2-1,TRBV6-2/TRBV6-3,CASSYSLNEQFF
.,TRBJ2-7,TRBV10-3,CAISEKDEQYF
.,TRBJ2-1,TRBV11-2,CASSTEREIAYNEQFF
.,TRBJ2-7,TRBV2,CASSEDTPGTVYERYF
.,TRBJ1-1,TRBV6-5,CASSDRARIPTEAFF
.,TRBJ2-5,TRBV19,CATNRGGQETQYF
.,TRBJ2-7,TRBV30,CAWGRQGMGEQYF
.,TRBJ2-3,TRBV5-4,CASGSGASGSTDTQYF
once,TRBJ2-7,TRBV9,CASSVAGTDTYEQYF
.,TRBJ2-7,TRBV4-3,CASSQDPGTLLGEQYF
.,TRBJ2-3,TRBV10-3,CAIRIDDSTDTQYF
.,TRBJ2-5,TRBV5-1,CASRIQGGETQYF
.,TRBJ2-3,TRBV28,CASSTESTDTQYF
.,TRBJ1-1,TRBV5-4,CASSQMRQGRTEAFF